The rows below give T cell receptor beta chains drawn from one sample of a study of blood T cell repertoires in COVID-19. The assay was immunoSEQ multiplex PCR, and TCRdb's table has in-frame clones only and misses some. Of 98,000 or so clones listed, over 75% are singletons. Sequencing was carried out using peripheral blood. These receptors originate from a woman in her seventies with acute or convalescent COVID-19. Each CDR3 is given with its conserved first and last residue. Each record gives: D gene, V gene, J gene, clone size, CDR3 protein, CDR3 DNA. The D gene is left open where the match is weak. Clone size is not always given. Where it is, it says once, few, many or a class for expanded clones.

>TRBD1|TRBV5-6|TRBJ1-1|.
CASSHGTGGPRNTEAFF
TGTGCCAGCAGCCATGGGACAGGGGGTCCGAGGAACACTGAAGCTTTCTTT
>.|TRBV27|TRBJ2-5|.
CASSTLGRETQYF
TGTGCCAGCAGTACCTTAGGGAGAGAGACCCAGTACTTC
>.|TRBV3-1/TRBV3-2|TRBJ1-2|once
CASSQPLRGRHYGYTF
TGTGCCAGCAGCCAACCCCTACGGGGGAGACACTATGGCTACACCTTC
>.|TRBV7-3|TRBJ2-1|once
CASSAIPTAKQFF
TGTGCCAGCAGCGCGATCCCGACAGCCAAGCAGTTCTTC
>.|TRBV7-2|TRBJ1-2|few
CASSFHYTF
TGTGCCAGCAGCTTTCACTACACCTTC
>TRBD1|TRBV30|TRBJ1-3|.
CAWSGQGARNTIYF
TGTGCCTGGAGTGGACAGGGGGCCCGAAACACCATATATTTT
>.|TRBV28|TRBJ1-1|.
CASSWTVVGDFTTEAFF
TGTGCCAGCAGTTGGACCGTCGTAGGGGATTTTACCACTGAAGCTTTCTTT
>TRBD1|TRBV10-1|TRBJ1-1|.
CASSESGTGGEAFF
TGCGCCAGCAGTGAGTCGGGGACAGGGGGTGAAGCTTTCTTT
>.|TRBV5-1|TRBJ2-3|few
CASSLDRGTDTQYF
TGCGCCAGCAGCTTGGACAGGGGCACAGATACGCAGTATTTT
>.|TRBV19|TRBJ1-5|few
CASTETGRQHF
TGTGCCAGTACCGAGACAGGACGCCAGCATTTT
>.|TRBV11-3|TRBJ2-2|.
CASSLEGGDTGELFF
TGTGCCAGCAGCTTAGAAGGCGGAGACACCGGGGAGCTGTTTTTT
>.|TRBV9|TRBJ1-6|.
CASSADINSPLHF
TGTGCCAGCAGCGCGGACATTAATTCACCCCTCCACTTT
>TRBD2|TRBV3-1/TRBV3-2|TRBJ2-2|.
CASSPLGGRGPGELFF
TGTGCCAGCAGCCCACTAGGCGGGAGGGGCCCCGGGGAGCTGTTTTTT
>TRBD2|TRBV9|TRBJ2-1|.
CASTPGLAVYNEQFF
TGTGCCAGCACCCCTGGACTAGCGGTGTACAATGAGCAGTTCTTC
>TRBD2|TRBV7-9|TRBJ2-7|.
CASSFSGSKGEQYF
TGTGCCAGCAGCTTCAGCGGGAGTAAGGGCGAGCAGTACTTC
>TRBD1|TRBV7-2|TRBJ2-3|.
CASSSTGGWDTQYF
TGTGCCAGCAGCTCGACAGGGGGTTGGGATACGCAGTATTTT
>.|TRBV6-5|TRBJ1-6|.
CASIGGNSNSPLHF
TGTGCCAGCATCGGCGGGAACAGTAATTCACCCCTCCACTTT
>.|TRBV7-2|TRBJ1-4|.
CASSLDSRPDEKLFF
TGTGCCAGCAGCTTAGACTCCAGGCCGGATGAAAAACTGTTTTTT
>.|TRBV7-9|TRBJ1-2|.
CASSLTGGSRGYTF
TGTGCCAGCAGCCTAACGGGGGGCTCCAGGGGCTACACCTTC
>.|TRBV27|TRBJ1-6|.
CASSFVINSPLHF
TGTGCCAGCAGTTTCGTAATCAATTCACCCCTCCACTTT
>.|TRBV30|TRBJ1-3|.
CAWRRQGSNTIYF
TGTGCCTGGAGACGTCAGGGGAGTAACACCATATATTTT
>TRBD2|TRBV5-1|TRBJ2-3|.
CASSSETSGGPKDTQYF
TGCGCCAGCAGCTCGGAAACTAGCGGGGGACCTAAAGATACGCAGTATTTT
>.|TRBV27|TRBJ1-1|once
CASRTWAGEAFF
TGTGCCAGCAGGACCTGGGCAGGGGAAGCTTTCTTT
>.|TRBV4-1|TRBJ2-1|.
CASSPGQGPSSYNEQFF
TGCGCCAGCAGCCCCGGGCAGGGGCCGAGCTCCTACAATGAGCAGTTCTTC
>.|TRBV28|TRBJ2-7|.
CASSRLAGSYEQYF
TGTGCCAGCAGCAGGCTAGCAGGCTCCTACGAGCAGTACTTC
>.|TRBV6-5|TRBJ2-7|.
CASSYRGSYEQYF
TGTGCCAGCAGTTACCGGGGGTCCTACGAGCAGTACTTC